A single sample gave rise to the 5 T cell receptor beta chains below, sequenced in a study of regulatory T cells in long-lasting Graves disease (dated by TCRdb to 2020 to 2022). The receptor library was made with multiplex PCR. Reads for this sample came from an Illumina HiSeq 4000. To build TCR beta libraries, CDR3 regions were amplified by Arm-PCR using iRepertoire HTBI primers. Clones were called with MiXCR by TCRdb after fastp trimmed the public reads at Q25, and only in-frame beta chains were retained. Every distinct CDR3 protein forms one entry, paired with its most common genes and DNA. This sample is represented by around 430,000 distinct CDR3 sequences; approximately 23% of them were singletons. The ten largest clones represent around 14% of the sample. Explained via the paper, the time point label denotes: persistent/refractory GD, antithyroid drugs over 5 years with positive TRAb. RNA was extracted from PBMCs in TRIzol for both TCR sequencing and RNA sequencing.

The material was peripheral blood mononuclear cells (PBMCs), obtained when the disease was refractory, from a patient treated with antithyroid drugs. These receptors were collected from a female donor with Graves disease.

This chain uses TRBV30 with TRBJ2-5, with 8 bases matching TRBD1. There are 15 residues in the CDR3. Per germline, CDR1 GTSNPN and CDR2 SVGIG (reference sequence). The ends lost 4 bases at V and 2 bases at J; junction bases unmatched: 9. CDR3: CAWKPGQATQETQYF. The CDR3 DNA follows: TGTGCCTGGAAACCGGGACAGGCGACACAAGAGACCCAGTACTTC.

Worth noting for this clonotype: A read error may account for a junction end that differs from germline. The gene calls are TRBV2 and TRBJ2-1; 9 nucleotides agree with TRBD2. CDR1 and CDR2 (germline): SNHLY, FYNNEI. This CDR3 has 12 amino acids. The CDR3 DNA reads as TGTGCCAGCTCACTACCGGGACTAGCAGAAATCTTC. It specifies CASSLPGLAEIF.

The sample holds many counts of this clonotype. In nucleotides, the CDR3 is TGTGCCAGCCAAATATCCGGGGTGGGCGAGCAGTACTTC. Translated: CASQISGVGEQYF. The chain carries TRBV2 and TRBJ2-7; D possibly corresponds to TRBD2 (5 bases). Germline CDR1 and CDR2: SNHLY and FYNNEI. Trimming left V 8 bases short and J 6 bases short, with 17 bases between. The CDR3 has 13 residues.

The table lists this clonotype with a few counts. The rearrangement uses TRBV4-3 and TRBJ1-1, with TRBD1 as a possible D gene (6 bases). Germline V gene data show CDR1 as LGHNA and CDR2 as YSLEER. Trimming cost V 3 bases and J 0 bases, with 17 bases left between them. The CDR3 spans 17 residues. The CDR3 spells CASSQVQGTHMNTEAFF. CDR3 in DNA: TGCGCCAGCAGCCAGGTTCAAGGGACACACATGAACACTGAAGCTTTCTTT.

This clonotype has ten or more counts. The rearrangement joins TRBV20-1 to TRBJ1-2; tentatively, D is TRBD1 (6 bases). The CDR3 runs to 19 residues. The germline V gene encodes CDR1 DFQATT and CDR2 SNEGSKA (reference sequence). Trimming removed 0 bases from V and 2 bases from J, with 25 bases in between. This CDR3 reads CSARDSGWQGRTENYGYTF. Written as DNA, the CDR3 is TGCAGTGCTAGAGATTCTGGGTGGCAGGGGAGAACTGAGAACTATGGCTACACCTTC.